A single sample gave rise to the 28 T cell receptor beta chains below, sequenced in a study of prognosis after radiotherapy for stage I lung cancer. Genomic DNA served as the source from which two-round multiplex PCR generated TCR beta CDR3 amplicons. First-round PCR, the initial amplification, used primers specific to each TRBV and TRBJ gene. In TCRdb, the multiplex PCR reads were re-called with MiXCR into one record per CDR3 protein. The sample lists around 56,000 distinct CDR3 sequences; approximately 26% were seen once. The material sequenced was PBMCs, taken before or after stereotactic body radiation therapy (not recorded which). Every receptor here comes from a donor over 45 with non-small cell lung cancer.

This clonotype was seen only a few times. A much larger clone lies one base from this, so it may be a read error. Likely a read error: the CDR3 ends without its conserved phenylalanine or tryptophan. The chain uses TRBV20-1 and TRBJ1-2; no firm D call. V gave up 1 base and J gave up 5 bases, with 14 bases separating them. The V gene's germline CDR1 is DFQATT and CDR2 SNEGSKA (reference sequence). The CDR3 runs 14 residues. DNA of the CDR3: TGCAGTGCTAGAGGAGGCCGGGATGTGTATGGCTACACCCTC. Translation gives CSARGGRDVYGYTL.

This clonotype has a count of ten or more. The chain uses TRBV19 and TRBJ1-1; 8 bases agree with TRBD1. The germline gives CDR1 LNHDA, CDR2 SQIVND (reference sequence). The CDR3 contains 14 residues. Germline trimming cut 6 bases from V and 8 bases from J; bases unmatched to any gene: 11. The CDR3 protein is CASRRPGGLREAFF. The CDR3, as DNA: TGTGCCAGTAGGAGGCCAGGGGGCCTCAGGGAAGCTTTCTTT.

This clonotype was seen at least ten times. J is TRBJ2-5 and V is TRBV3-1; D is undetermined. Looked up from germline, CDR1 is LGHDT and CDR2 is YNNKEL (reference sequence). The CDR3 consists of 15 residues. V lost 1 base and J lost 7, with 16 bases in between. The CDR3 region is CASSQGISTAGTQYF. CDR3 in DNA: TGTGCCAGCAGCCAAGGAATCTCAACCGCTGGGACCCAGTACTTC.

Many counts were recorded for this clonotype. The chain employs TRBV5-1 and TRBJ1-2; D is possibly TRBD1 (5 bases). The V gene's germline CDR1 is SGHRS and CDR2 YFSETQ. The length of the CDR3 is 14 residues. Trimming removed 1 base from V and 1 base from J, with 8 bases in between. CDR3 protein: CASSLSQGNYGYTF. The DNA of the CDR3 is TGCGCCAGCAGCTTGTCCCAGGGTAACTATGGCTACACCTTC.

This clonotype was observed many times. The rearrangement joins TRBV3-1 to TRBJ2-7, with TRBD2 as a possible D gene (6 bases). Per the germline V gene, CDR1 is LGHDT and CDR2 is YNNKEL (reference sequence). CDR3 length: 14 residues. V was trimmed by 2 bases and J by 5 bases, leaving 13 bases between them. The CDR3 sequence is CASSQRDLSDEQYF. The CDR3 DNA reads TGTGCCAGCAGCCAAAGGGACTTGTCGGACGAGCAGTACTTC.

In this sample, this clonotype turned up many times. V is TRBV28 and J is TRBJ1-5; weak D call: TRBD1 (5 bases). This CDR3 region has 14 residues. V shed 7 bases and J shed 11 bases, with 21 bases lying between them. CDR1 is MDHEN, CDR2 SYDVKM, per germline. The CDR3 is CASTIRGGPSTQHF. The CDR3 nucleotides read TGTGCCAGCACCATTAGGGGCGGACCATCGACCCAGCATTTT.

This clonotype was found once. A read error likely explains this, since a far larger clone differs by one base. The gene calls are TRBV6-4 and TRBJ1-2; a possible D gene is TRBD1 (6 bases). CDR3 length: 15 amino acids. Germline values: CDR1 MRHNA, CDR2 SNTAGT. CDR3 protein: CAISYLDSSNYGYTF. The CDR3 DNA sequence: TGTGCCATCAGTTACCTGGACAGTTCCAACTATGGCTACACCTTC.

Concerning this clonotype: One base away lies a much larger clone, so this may be a sequencing read error. This chain uses TRBV6-2 or TRBV6-3 with TRBJ2-2; TRBD2 is a possible D gene (6 bases). The CDR3 extends over 16 amino acids. From germline, CDR1 is MNHEY and CDR2 SVGEGT. Trimming removed 6 bases at V and 1 base at J, with 15 bases between. In nucleotides, the CDR3 is TGTGCCAGCAGCTTTTGGGGGGACCTGAACACCGGGGAGCTGTTTTTT. This sequence encodes CASSFWGDLNTGELFF.

This clonotype has just one count. A read error is the likely source, as a far larger clone sits one nucleotide away. This chain connects TRBV6-4 to TRBJ1-6, with 8 positions matching TRBD1. Germline loops: CDR1 MRHNA, CDR2 SNTAGT. The CDR3 contains 14 residues. The CDR3: CACSAQGAGSPLHF. DNA of the CDR3: TGTGCCTGCAGTGCTCAGGGGGCTGGGTCACCCCTCCACTTT.

This clonotype was seen ten or more times. This sequence joins TRBV7-2 and TRBJ2-5; D is ambiguous. V was cut by 6 bases and J by 0 bases, with 8 bases left in between. CDR1 SGHTA and CDR2 FQGNSA come from the germline V gene. The CDR3 runs 13 residues. Here the CDR3 DNA reads TGTGCCAGCAGTGTGTTCGACCAAGAGACCCAGTACTTC. It yields the protein CASSVFDQETQYF.

This clonotype was recorded at least ten times. V is TRBV18 and J is TRBJ1-1; D is uncertain. From germline, CDR1 is KGHSH and CDR2 LQKENI. The CDR3 extends over 15 amino acids. V was cut by 4 bases and J by 0 bases, with 12 bases left in between. The CDR3 nucleotides are TGTGCCAGCTCACGAAGGCAGGATTTGAACACTGAAGCTTTCTTT. This translates into CASSRRQDLNTEAFF.

As to this clonotype: One base away lies a much larger clone, so this may be a sequencing read error. The chain carries TRBV19 and TRBJ1-1; D is ambiguous. This CDR3 is 14 amino acids long. Germline-derived CDR1 and CDR2 are LNHDA and SQIVND (reference sequence). The CDR3 protein is CASSRGNVNTEALF. In DNA form, the CDR3 reads TGTGCCAGCTCGAGAGGGAATGTTAACACTGAAGCTTTATTT.

This clonotype was picked up many times. V and J are TRBV6-1 and TRBJ1-4; TRBD1 is a possible D gene (5 bases). This CDR3 region has 17 residues. The germline CDR1 and CDR2 sequences are MNHNS and SASEGT. Trimming removed 3 bases from V and 4 bases from J, with 18 bases in between. The CDR3 spells CASSEAAGARLNEKLFF. CDR3 nucleotides: TGTGCCAGCAGTGAGGCGGCTGGGGCCCGTCTTAATGAAAAACTGTTTTTT.

This clonotype was recorded at least ten times. The V call is TRBV20-1, the J call TRBJ2-1; possibly TRBD2 for D (5 bases). Germline lookup yields CDR1 DFQATT and CDR2 SNEGSKA (reference sequence). The ends were cut back, 6 bases at V and 6 bases at J, with 12 bases in the middle. The CDR3 has 12 amino acids. Here the CDR3 reads CSAERVLNEQFF. CDR3 sequence (DNA): TGCAGTGCGGAGAGGGTTCTCAATGAGCAGTTCTTC.

This clonotype was found many times. The V and J genes are TRBV14 and TRBJ2-1, with TRBD2 matching 8 bases. Germline values: CDR1 SGHDN, CDR2 FVKESK. This CDR3 contains 14 residues. V dropped 2 bases and J dropped 6; count of bases not matched to a gene: 3. CDR3 sequence: CASSQLAGTNEQFF. Here the CDR3 DNA reads TGTGCCAGCAGCCAACTAGCGGGTACCAATGAGCAGTTCTTC.

The table lists this clonotype with many counts. The CDR3 DNA sequence: TGCAGTGCTAGAGACCCCCCGGGGGGGGTTCTAGCCAAAAACATTCAGTACTTC. It encodes CSARDPPGGVLAKNIQYF. The V gene is TRBV20-1, the J gene TRBJ2-4; 8 bases are a match to TRBD2. CDR1 and CDR2 from the germline V gene are DFQATT and SNEGSKA (reference sequence). The V gene end was trimmed by 0 bases and the J gene end by 0 bases; junction bases not matched to a gene: 10. This CDR3 comprises 18 residues.

This clonotype was counted at least ten times. The chain joins TRBV7-2 to TRBJ2-1; no definite D call. The CDR3 runs 12 residues. CDR1 and CDR2 (germline): SGHTA, FQGNSA. Trimming took 1 base from V and 9 from J, leaving 7 bases between them. The CDR3 region is CASSLGYGEQFF. For the CDR3, the DNA is TGTGCCAGCAGCTTAGGGTATGGTGAGCAGTTCTTC.

At least ten counts were recorded for this clonotype. The rearrangement joins TRBV28 to TRBJ2-5; D is possibly TRBD2 (6 bases). CDR1 and CDR2 from the germline V gene are MDHEN and SYDVKM. V was shortened by 5 bases and J by 7 bases, with 23 bases between the two germline ends. This CDR3 is built from 16 residues. The CDR3 sequence is CASSPQPGRREGTQYF. The DNA for the CDR3 is TGTGCCAGCAGTCCCCAACCGGGACGGCGGGAAGGGACCCAGTACTTC.

This clonotype has ten or more counts. V usage is TRBV12-3 or TRBV12-4 and J usage is TRBJ1-1; TRBD1 might be the D (6 bases). V was pared by 6 bases and J by 14 bases, with 19 bases between. The CDR3 consists of 12 residues. In nucleotides, the CDR3 is TGTGCCAGCAGCCGCAGGGGCTTCGGAGTGTTCTTT. Translated: CASSRRGFGVFF.

This clonotype showed up many times. This chain connects TRBV7-2 to TRBJ1-2; 7 nucleotides line up with TRBD1. V lost 1 base, J lost 4 bases, and 6 bases stayed unmatched. The CDR3 extends over 15 amino acids. Per germline, CDR1 SGHTA and CDR2 FQGNSA. The CDR3: CASSLEGGDGYGYTF. The CDR3 region has the DNA TGTGCCAGCAGCTTAGAAGGGGGCGACGGCTATGGCTACACCTTC.

This clonotype has at least ten counts. The rearrangement links TRBV7-9 to TRBJ2-3, with 8 bases that match TRBD1. Germline V gene sequence: CDR1 SEHNR, CDR2 FQNEAQ (reference sequence). The CDR3 totals 15 residues. V shed 7 bases, J shed 0 bases, and the junction held 6 bases outside the gene matches. The CDR3 protein is CASTTGGPSTDTQYF. DNA for the CDR3: TGTGCCAGCACCACAGGGGGTCCTAGCACAGATACGCAGTATTTT.

This clonotype was recorded at least ten times. The V gene is TRBV29-1, the J gene TRBJ1-1; D gene unclear. Germline loops: CDR1 SQVTM, CDR2 ANQGSEA. Trimming cost V 5 bases and J 1 base, with 11 bases left between them. The length of the CDR3 is 13 residues. CDR3 in amino acids: CSVTVGKNTEAFF. The CDR3, as DNA: TGCAGCGTTACCGTTGGCAAGAACACTGAAGCTTTCTTT. Looking up the rest from reference TRBV29-1 and TRBJ1-1 gives the full variable domain: SAVISQKPSRDICQRGTSLTIQCQVDSQVTMMFWYRQQPGQSLTLIATANQGSEATYESGFVIDKFPISRPNLTFSTLTVSNMSPEDSSIYLCSVTVGKNTEAFFGQGTRLTVV.

This clonotype was picked up one time. A far larger clone is a single base away, which makes a read error likely. In nucleotides, the CDR3 is TGTGCCAGACGTATAGCGGGGGGCCCAAGCTCCTACGAGCAGTACTTC. Its protein is CARRIAGGPSSYEQYF. The rearrangement links TRBV6-4 to TRBJ2-7; TRBD2 agrees at 10 bases. The CDR3 is made up of 16 amino acids. Germline V gene sequence: CDR1 MRHNA, CDR2 SNTAGT. The junction had 11 bases not matched to a gene; V was cut back by 9 bases and J by 0 bases.

On this clonotype itself: This probably arose from a read error, given a far larger clone one base away. The chain couples TRBV6-2 or TRBV6-3 to TRBJ2-1, with D possibly being TRBD2 (6 bases). V shed 0 bases and J shed 0 bases, with 12 bases lying between them. CDR3 length equals 17 residues. Germline V CDR1 and CDR2: MNHEY, SVGEGT. CDR3 in DNA: TGTGCCAGCAGTTACTCGGGGGGAAGGTGCTCCTACAATGAGCAGTTCTTC. This encodes CASSYSGGRCSYNEQFF.

This clonotype has ten or more counts. The chain joins TRBV2 to TRBJ2-3, with a possible D match to TRBD2 (6 bases). The V end was cut by 4 bases, the J end by 1 base, with 12 bases between. The CDR3 contains 15 residues. Germline CDR1 reads SNHLY; CDR2 reads FYNNEI. The CDR3 sequence: CASSVGRPGTDTQYF. The CDR3 nucleotides are TGTGCCAGCAGTGTCGGGAGACCTGGCACAGATACGCAGTATTTT.

The sample holds many counts of this clonotype. V usage is TRBV20-1 and J usage is TRBJ2-1; D call uncertain. Germline CDR1 is DFQATT and CDR2 is SNEGSKA (reference sequence). This CDR3 has 12 amino acids. Deletions cut 4 bases from V and 6 bases from J, with 10 bases between. The CDR3 DNA sequence: TGCAGTGCTACACACCCCCCCAATGAGCAGTTCTTC. Translation gives CSATHPPNEQFF.

This clonotype was seen repeatedly, ten times or more. The V gene is TRBV5-8, the J gene TRBJ2-3; D perhaps matches TRBD2 (6 bases). The germline gives CDR1 SGHTS, CDR2 YDEGEE. The CDR3 covers 13 residues. V was trimmed by 7 bases and J by 6 bases, leaving 15 bases between them. This chain's CDR3 is CASRRVGFDTQYF. CDR3 nucleotides: TGTGCCAGCCGGAGGGTAGGGTTCGATACGCAGTATTTT.

This clonotype was found many times. The chain employs TRBV6-1 and TRBJ2-6, with D perhaps being TRBD1 or TRBD2 (5 bases each). The V and J ends lost 6 bases and 3 bases respectively, with 18 bases between them. Germline lookup yields CDR1 MNHNS and CDR2 SASEGT. The CDR3 has 17 amino acids. In DNA, the CDR3 is TGTGCCAGCAGCGGGGCCACAGAGGGAAATGGGGCCAACGTCCTGACTTTC. Translating gives CASSGATEGNGANVLTF.